This paragraph reports one TCR beta chain. Its target is not known. The data derive from a study of regulatory T cells in long-lasting Graves disease. Study-level points and caveats: Patients with persistent disease showed a bias toward TRBV28, TRBJ1-2 and TRBJ2-5. Persistent cases of Graves' showed reduced TCR diversity relative to newly diagnosed patients.

Trimming at V came to 4 bases and at J to 4 bases, leaving 7 bases not matched to a gene. The CDR3 covers 14 residues. Germline CDR1 SGHRS, CDR2 YFSETQ. Indicated time point: newly diagnosed GD, antithyroid drugs for less than 3 months. PBMC RNA served as the TCR library source. Libraries of TCR beta came from iRepertoire HTBI primers plus Arm-PCR of CDR3 regions. In the authors' methods: Gene usage covered 62 TRBV and 14 to 15 TRBJ segments. TCRdb recomputed calls from the multiplex PCR reads with MiXCR, one row per CDR3 protein. TCRdb, not the original authors, processed these V and J calls. The sample contains about 560,000 distinct CDR3 sequences, about 15% of which appear only once. These data were also filed under a second study, of T cells in Graves' hyperthyroidism and ophthalmopathy. From that paper: Researchers found most expanded thyroid clonotypes above 0.001 in blood as well.

The sequencing here drew on peripheral blood mononuclear cells (PBMCs), taken at new diagnosis, from a patient treated with antithyroid drugs. This rearrangement joins TRBV5-1 to TRBJ1-2; TRBD1 aligns across 7 bases. This clonotype was obtained from a man between 18 and 35 years old with Graves disease. CDR3 nucleotides: TGCGCCAGCAGCCCCGGGGACAGCCTCTATGGCTACACCTTC. Encoded protein: CASSPGDSLYGYTF. Full variable domain (rest looked up from reference TRBV5-1 and TRBJ1-2): KAGVTQTPRYLIKTRGQQVTLSCSPISGHRSVSWYQQTPGQGLQFLFEYFSETQRNKGNFPGRFSGRQFSNSRSEMNVSTLELGDSALYLCASSPGDSLYGYTFGSGTRLTVV.